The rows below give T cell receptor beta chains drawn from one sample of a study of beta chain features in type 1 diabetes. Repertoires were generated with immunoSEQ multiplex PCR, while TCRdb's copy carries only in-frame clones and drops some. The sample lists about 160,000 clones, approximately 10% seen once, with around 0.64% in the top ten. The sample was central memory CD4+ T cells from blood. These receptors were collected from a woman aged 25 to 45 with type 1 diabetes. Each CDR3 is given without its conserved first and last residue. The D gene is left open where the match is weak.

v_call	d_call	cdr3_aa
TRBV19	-	ASSIKGGDNEQF
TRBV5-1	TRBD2	ASSFAGGRNADTQY
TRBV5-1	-	ASSLLIGSGANVLT
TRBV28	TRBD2	GAGLYNEQF
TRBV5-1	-	ASSFSQGRAEAF
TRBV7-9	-	ASSFGGQQKLF
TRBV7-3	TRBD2	ASSYLTSLNTGELF
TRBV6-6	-	ASRRNNRGQETQY
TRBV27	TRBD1	ASSRTGGLGYT
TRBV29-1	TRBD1	SVFSGTGESGNEQF
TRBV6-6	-	ASSRQFNQPQH
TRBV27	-	ASSSSLSTGELF
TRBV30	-	AWSVTGINQPQH
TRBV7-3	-	ASSSTTGSYEQY
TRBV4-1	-	ASSQGQKTDRTDTQY
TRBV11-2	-	ASSQGRGANTEAF
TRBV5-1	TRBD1	ASRPGQGSSETQY
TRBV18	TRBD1	ASSPTGQGAGHTGELF
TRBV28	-	ASGTGSYEQY
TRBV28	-	ASSRGAETQY
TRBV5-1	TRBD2	ASSSRLAGNADTQY
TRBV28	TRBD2	ASSFLSAGVGDTQY
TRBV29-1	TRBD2	SVEPWTRTSEQF
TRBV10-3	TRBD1	AIRAGQGEGTDTQY
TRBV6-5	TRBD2	ASSGLAGGIEQF
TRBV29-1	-	SVVTDTYEQY
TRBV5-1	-	ASSLVLRSSTDTQY
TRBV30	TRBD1	AWSRDRGGGQPQH
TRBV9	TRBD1	ASSVGTGGYEQF
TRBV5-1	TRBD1	ASSLRQGNTEAF
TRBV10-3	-	AIRDSSNQPQH
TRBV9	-	ASSVGVGVDGYT
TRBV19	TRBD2	ASSISPREVYNEQF
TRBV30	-	AWSPTVSQPQH
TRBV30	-	AWSVLVTNLY
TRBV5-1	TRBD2	ASSPGLAPTGELF
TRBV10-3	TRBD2	AISDAGVQDNEQF
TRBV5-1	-	ASSLEGGYNEQF
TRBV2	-	ASRQDGAYEQY
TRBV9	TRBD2	ASSISGTSGQETQY
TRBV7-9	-	ASSSTGRQGYT
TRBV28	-	ASSENSLYEQY
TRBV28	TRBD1	ASSLDRGFSNGYT
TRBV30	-	AHSTGTSTDTQY
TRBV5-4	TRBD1	ASSYSAGQGPYGYT
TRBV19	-	ASSIGLADTQY
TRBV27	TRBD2	ASSGGGLVQQF
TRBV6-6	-	ASSYSATPNQPQH
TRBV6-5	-	ASSSSWGDTEAF
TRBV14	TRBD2	ASSQISGRVNEQY
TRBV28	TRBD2	ASRLPLAGADTQY
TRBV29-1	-	SVEVRGIPSGYT
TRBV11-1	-	ASSLGLADRQETQY
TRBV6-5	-	ASSQGLENIQY
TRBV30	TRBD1	AWTRDSYGYT
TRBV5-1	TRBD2	ASSLGGLAGYNEQF
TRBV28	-	ASSSDTKDQY
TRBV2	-	ASRLASSSYEQY
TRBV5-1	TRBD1	ASSRDRVSGGEQY
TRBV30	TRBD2	AWSLAGATDTQY